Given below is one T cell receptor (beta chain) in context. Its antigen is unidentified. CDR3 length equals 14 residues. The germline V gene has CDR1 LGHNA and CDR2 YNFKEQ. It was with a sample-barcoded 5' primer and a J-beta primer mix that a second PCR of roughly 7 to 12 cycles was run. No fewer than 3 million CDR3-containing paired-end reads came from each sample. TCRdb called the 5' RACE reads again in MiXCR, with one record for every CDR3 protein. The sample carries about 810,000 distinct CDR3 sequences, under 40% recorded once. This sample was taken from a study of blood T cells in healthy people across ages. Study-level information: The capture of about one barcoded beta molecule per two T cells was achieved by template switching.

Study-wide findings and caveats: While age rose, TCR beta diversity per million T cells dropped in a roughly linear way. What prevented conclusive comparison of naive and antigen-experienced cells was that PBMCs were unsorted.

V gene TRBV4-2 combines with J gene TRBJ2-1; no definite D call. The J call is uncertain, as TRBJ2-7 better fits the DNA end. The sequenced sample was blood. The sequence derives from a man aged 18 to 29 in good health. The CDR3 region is CASSQGALLNEQYF. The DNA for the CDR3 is TGTGCCAGCAGCCAAGGAGCGCTACTCAATGAGCAGTACTTC.